These 7 T cell receptor beta chains share one sample of origin, sequenced in a study of post-analysis software for immune sequencing data. Whole-study findings and limits: There were roughly 5 TRBV segments more frequent in patients than controls, and TRBV5-6, TRBV5-1 and TRBV20-1 were among them.

Their specific antigens are unknown. The authors incorporated unique molecular identifiers into the TCR beta cDNA libraries. TCRdb used MiXCR to reprocess the PCR reads, holding one entry per CDR3 protein. The sample records about 540,000 distinct CDR3 sequences, about a third being singletons. Sample: blood. The origin of the receptors is a girl aged 2-17 years with multiple sclerosis.

This clonotype turned up a few times. J is TRBJ1-5 and V is TRBV4-1; a weak D match, TRBD1 (6 bases). With 6 bases removed from V and 3 bases from J, the gap between germline ends came to 12 bases. The germline V gene encodes CDR1 MGHRA and CDR2 YSYEKL. This CDR3 is 14 amino acids long. Here the CDR3 reads CASSQQGLNQPQHF. CDR3 nucleotides: TGCGCCAGCAGTCAACAGGGACTCAATCAGCCCCAGCATTTT.

The chain couples TRBV20-1 to TRBJ1-1, with D possibly matching TRBD1 (5 bases). Per germline, CDR1 DFQATT and CDR2 SNEGSKA (reference sequence). V dropped 4 bases and J dropped 5 bases, with 11 bases sitting between them. The CDR3 extends over 12 amino acids. The DNA for the CDR3 is TGCAGTGCTAATTCCCAGGGAACTGAAGCTTTCTTT. It specifies CSANSQGTEAFF.

The V and J genes are TRBV6-6 and TRBJ2-3; D call uncertain. V was cut by 2 bases and J by 2 bases, with 5 bases left in between. Germline CDR1 MNHNY, CDR2 SVGAGI (reference sequence). The CDR3 runs 13 residues. The chain's CDR3 is CASSYRPTDTQYF. The CDR3 DNA sequence: TGTGCCAGCAGTTACCGCCCCACAGATACGCAGTATTTT.

This clonotype was recorded at least ten times. The J gene is TRBJ2-3, the V gene TRBV6-1; 9 bases map to TRBD1. V lost 6 bases and J lost 4; bases outside the gene matches: 8. The germline V gene has CDR1 MNHNS and CDR2 SASEGT. The CDR3 runs 15 residues. CDR3 nucleotides: TGTGCCAGCAGCTTAGGGACAGGGATGGCAGATACGCAGTATTTT. It is translated as CASSLGTGMADTQYF.

The V gene is TRBV15, the J gene TRBJ1-2; D not resolved. The CDR3 runs to 17 residues. CDR1 is LNHNV, CDR2 YYDKDF, per germline (reference sequence). V lost 5 bases to trimming and J lost 0 bases, with 19 bases between them. The CDR3 DNA is TGTGCCACCAGCCAAGATCAGTGGGTGGGCTCTAACTATGGCTACACCTTC. The encoded protein is CATSQDQWVGSNYGYTF.

This clonotype was detected only a few times. V and J are TRBV2 and TRBJ2-2, with D possibly being TRBD2 (7 bases). The CDR3 has 17 residues. The V gene's germline CDR1 is SNHLY and CDR2 FYNNEI. V lost 8 bases to trimming and J lost 4 bases, with 23 bases between them. The CDR3 DNA sequence: TGTGCCAGCCTCAGTCAGTTTCGGGGGGCAGTCACCGGGGAGCTGTTTTTT. Protein product: CASLSQFRGAVTGELFF. Full variable domain (rest looked up from reference TRBV2 and TRBJ2-2): EPEVTQTPSHQVTQMGQEVILRCVPISNHLYFYWYRQILGQKVEFLVSFYNNEISEKSEIFDDQFSVERPDGSNFTLKIRSTKLEDSAMYFCASLSQFRGAVTGELFFGEGSRLTVL.

This clonotype has only a few counts. The chain uses TRBV3-1 and TRBJ1-2; 7 bases map to TRBD1. The CDR3 runs to 17 residues. The V gene end was trimmed by 2 bases and the J gene end by 2 bases; junction bases not matched to a gene: 11. Germline assignment: CDR1 LGHDT and CDR2 YNNKEL (reference sequence). The chain's CDR3 is CASSQHPGDRQNYGYTF. CDR3 bases: TGTGCCAGCAGCCAACATCCTGGGGACAGACAAAACTATGGCTACACCTTC.